The source of this T cell receptor (beta chain) is a study of Graves' ophthalmopathy and Graves' hyperthyroidism. This CDR3 is 16 amino acids long. The V gene end was trimmed by 1 base and the J gene end by 6 bases; junction bases not matched to a gene: 5. Germline V lookup: CDR1 LGHNA, CDR2 YSLEER. Study results and caveats: Researchers report that a 13-signature model separated ophthalmopathy from stable hyperthyroidism, posting 87.88% sensitivity and 81.08% specificity. Among expanded thyroid clonotypes above 0.001 frequency, most also occurred in blood.

The authors enrolled newly diagnosed hyperthyroidism patients aged 18 to 65 with under 2 months' duration. Clinical symptoms and serum thyroxine were used for diagnosis; TRAb, thyroid ultrasound and orbital computed tomography were also relied on. Investigators amplified TCR beta CDR3 regions from RNA transcripts. Scientists carried out first-round RT-PCR using HTBI primers and then a second-round multiplex PCR. TCRdb fed the multiplex PCR reads into MiXCR, producing one record per CDR3 protein. The sample has over a million distinct CDR3 sequences; 36% are singletons. Comments on this clonotype: Its antigen is still unknown.

The sequenced sample consisted of peripheral blood or thyroid tissue (not recorded which). This clonotype was sampled from an adult man with Graves' hyperthyroidism. This chain links TRBV4-3 with TRBJ2-2; 10 bases line up with TRBD2. The CDR3 nucleotides read TGCGCCAGCAGCCAAGGGAATCTAGCGGGGGCCGGGGAGCTGTTTTTT. This gives the protein CASSQGNLAGAGELFF.